This T cell receptor (beta chain) was identified in a study of CD8 T cells in ankylosing spondylitis. Findings of the study overall: In ankylosing spondylitis blood, a motif of seven or eight highly homologous TCR beta variants appeared characteristic. Clones linked to disease were reported to show significant enrichment in matched ankylosing spondylitis synovial fluid.

Germline V gives CDR1 SQVTM, CDR2 ANQGSEA. The CDR3 covers 13 residues. V lost 3 bases to trimming and J lost 7 bases; unmatched junction nucleotides: 2. TCRdb redid the calling of the 5' RACE reads with MiXCR, one entry per CDR3 protein. The table records approximately 300,000 distinct CDR3 sequences, 20% to 25% of them present only once. This clonotype came up many times. Its target is not known. The gene calls are TRBV29-1 and TRBJ2-1, with 11 positions matching TRBD2. Sequenced material: blood, either unsorted or a sorted T cell fraction (not recorded which). This TCR derives from a female donor with ankylosing spondylitis or in good health (not recorded which). CDR3 sequence: CSVDRTSGNEQFF. CDR3 DNA: TGCAGCGTTGATAGGACTAGCGGGAATGAGCAGTTCTTC.